This entry features one TCR beta chain sequence. This sample was included in a study of CD8 T cells in Susac syndrome. CD8+ and CD4+ blood T cells underwent TCR beta sequencing. Patients with Susac syndrome met diagnostic criteria defined recently for definite or probable disease. Negative isolation was used for CD8+ and CD4+ T cells and FACS enrichment for TEMRA cells. Reverse transcription of about 0.5 to 1 ug RNA used random hexamers. Amplification of TCR beta CDR3 used immunoSEQ multiplex PCR across 54 Vbeta and 13 Jbeta. TCRdb recomputed calls from the immunoSEQ multiplex PCR reads with MiXCR, one row per CDR3 protein. The data hold about 120,000 distinct CDR3 sequences, with around 94% observed a single time. Germline values: CDR1 SGHVS, CDR2 FQNEAQ. The CDR3 covers 13 residues. The V end was cut by 2 bases, the J end by 8 bases, with 9 bases between.

The clonotype originates from a human donor with Susac syndrome. Material for sequencing was CD8+ T cells from PBMCs. The chain combines TRBV7-8 with TRBJ1-4; D is ambiguous. CDR3 in amino acids: CASSLNFAEKLFF. For the CDR3, the DNA is TGTGCCAGCAGCTTAAATTTTGCGGAAAAACTGTTTTTT.